Described below is a single T cell receptor beta chain sequence and its context. This record belongs to a study of blood T cell repertoires in COVID-19. Whole-study context: Whether acute or convalescent, the COVID-19 samples came from the United States, Italy and Spain. PBMCs, B-cell-depleted T cells, or T cells provided the cDNA or gDNA that made up the material.

Per the study methods: Reference gene primers were amplified, and this amplification served to estimate nucleated cell counts. Data came from immunoSEQ multiplex PCR; TCRdb stores just in-frame clones and leaves some out. The DNA gave D and trimming, while V, J and clone size come from that table. The table lists tens of thousands of clones, 85% to 90% of them singletons. Germline V lookup: CDR1 SGHRS, CDR2 YFSETQ. V gave up 4 bases and J gave up 0 bases, with 13 bases separating them. The CDR3 has 15 residues. Source material: peripheral blood. The V and J genes are TRBV5-1 and TRBJ1-2, with a weak D call TRBD1 (6 bases). The TCR originated in a woman of 80 years or more with acute or convalescent COVID-19. The CDR3 loop reads CASSVGGPPNYGYTF. The DNA for the CDR3 is TGCGCCAGCAGCGTAGGGGGTCCCCCTAACTATGGCTACACCTTC. The full variable domain, in which reference TRBV5-1 and TRBJ1-2 provide the parts outside the CDR3, is KAGVTQTPRYLIKTRGQQVTLSCSPISGHRSVSWYQQTPGQGLQFLFEYFSETQRNKGNFPGRFSGRQFSNSRSEMNVSTLELGDSALYLCASSVGGPPNYGYTFGSGTRLTVV.